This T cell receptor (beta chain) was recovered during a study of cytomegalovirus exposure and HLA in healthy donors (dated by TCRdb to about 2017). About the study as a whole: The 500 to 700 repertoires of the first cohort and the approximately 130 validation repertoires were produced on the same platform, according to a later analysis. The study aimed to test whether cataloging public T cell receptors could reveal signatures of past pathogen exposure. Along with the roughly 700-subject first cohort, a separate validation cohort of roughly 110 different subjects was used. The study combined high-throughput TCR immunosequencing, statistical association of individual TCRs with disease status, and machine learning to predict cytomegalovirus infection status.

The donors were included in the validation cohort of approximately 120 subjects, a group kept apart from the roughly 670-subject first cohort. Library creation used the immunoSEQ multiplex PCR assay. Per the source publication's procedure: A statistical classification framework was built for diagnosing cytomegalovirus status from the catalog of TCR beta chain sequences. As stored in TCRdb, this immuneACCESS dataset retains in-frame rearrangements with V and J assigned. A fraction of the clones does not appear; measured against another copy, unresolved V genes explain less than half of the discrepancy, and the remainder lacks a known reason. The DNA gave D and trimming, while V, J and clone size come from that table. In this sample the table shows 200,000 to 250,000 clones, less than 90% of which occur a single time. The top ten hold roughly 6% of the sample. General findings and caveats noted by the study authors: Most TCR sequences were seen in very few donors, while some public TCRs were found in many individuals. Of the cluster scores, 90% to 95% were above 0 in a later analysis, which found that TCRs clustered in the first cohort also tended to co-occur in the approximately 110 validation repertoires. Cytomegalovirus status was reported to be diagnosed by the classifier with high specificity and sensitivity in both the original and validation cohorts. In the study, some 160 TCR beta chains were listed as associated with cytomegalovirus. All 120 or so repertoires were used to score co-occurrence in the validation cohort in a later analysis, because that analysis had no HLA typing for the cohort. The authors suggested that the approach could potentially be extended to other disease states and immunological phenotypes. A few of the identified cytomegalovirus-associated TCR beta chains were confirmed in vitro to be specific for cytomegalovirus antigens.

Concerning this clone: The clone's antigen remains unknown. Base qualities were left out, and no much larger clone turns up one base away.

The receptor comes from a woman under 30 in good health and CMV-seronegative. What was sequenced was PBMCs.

In nucleotide form, the sequence is TGTGCCAGCAGCTTAGTGGGCAGCCTCTACGAGCAGTACTTC. This translates into CASSLVGSLYEQYF. The sequence joins TRBV7-2 to TRBJ2-7; a confident D gene designation cannot be given. The CDR3 numbers 14 residues from cysteine through phenylalanine. Kept here is only the CDR3 DNA, which spans 42 bases and is read in frame from base 1. The germline V gene specifies SGHTA as CDR1 and FQGNSA as CDR2. V drops 1 base and J drops 3 bases, leaving 10 bases in between.